Described below is a single T cell receptor beta chain sequence and its context. Its antigen is undetermined. Sequencing was performed with immunoSEQ multiplex PCR; in TCRdb, only in-frame clones are kept and a portion is missing. The data contain over a million clones, approximately 80% of them seen just once; the ten biggest clones take up 0.5% to 0.65%. The data belong to a study of shared clonotypes between healthy human individuals. Turning to the study itself: There were three CD4 naive, three CD4 memory, two CD8 naive and one CD8 memory plates per donor.

Study-wide findings and caveats: Sorted-subset sequencing, rarefaction showed, was incomplete despite large depth.

Losses at the gene ends were 2 bases for V and 6 bases for J; bases not matched to a gene: 6. The CDR3 is 15 residues long. Per the germline V gene, CDR1 is SGHDT and CDR2 is YYEEEE. Sequenced: memory CD4+ T cells from PBMCs. Subset in this sample: CD45RA-negative fraction. This clonotype was sampled from a man younger than 30 in good health. Some clones in this sample may be carry-over from other donors' samples. The V gene is TRBV5-6, the J gene TRBJ2-2; 8 positions agree with TRBD1. CDR3 coding DNA: TGTGCCAGCAGCTTTCAGGGGGCGAGTCCCGGGGAGCTGTTTTTT. It codes for CASSFQGASPGELFF.